The sequence of this T cell receptor (beta chain) was determined in a study of identical twins. Every donor was a healthy Caucasian. Study observations and caveats: Donors were not followed over many years; analysis was cross-sectional. Invariant MAIT and iNKT cells may have partly biased zero-insertion analyses. Out-of-frame alpha sequences common to twins were enriched for low generation probability.

Ten or more counts support this clonotype. Its specificity is not known. A single record per CDR3 protein comes from TCRdb applying MiXCR to the 5' RACE reads. The repertoire holds around 570,000 distinct CDR3 sequences, with 9% to 10% as singletons. The CDR3 is 15 residues long. Trimming removed 1 base at V and 8 bases at J, with 15 bases between. Per germline, CDR1 SGHDN and CDR2 FVKESK. Another study also made use of these data, one on yellow fever vaccine responses in identical twins.

What was sequenced was PBMCs. The J gene is TRBJ2-1, the V gene TRBV14, with D perhaps matching TRBD1 (5 bases). The sequence came from a woman under 30 in good health. In DNA, the CDR3 is TGTGCCAGCAGCCAAGGTGGTAAAGGGGTCCATGAGCAGTTCTTC. It is translated as CASSQGGKGVHEQFF.